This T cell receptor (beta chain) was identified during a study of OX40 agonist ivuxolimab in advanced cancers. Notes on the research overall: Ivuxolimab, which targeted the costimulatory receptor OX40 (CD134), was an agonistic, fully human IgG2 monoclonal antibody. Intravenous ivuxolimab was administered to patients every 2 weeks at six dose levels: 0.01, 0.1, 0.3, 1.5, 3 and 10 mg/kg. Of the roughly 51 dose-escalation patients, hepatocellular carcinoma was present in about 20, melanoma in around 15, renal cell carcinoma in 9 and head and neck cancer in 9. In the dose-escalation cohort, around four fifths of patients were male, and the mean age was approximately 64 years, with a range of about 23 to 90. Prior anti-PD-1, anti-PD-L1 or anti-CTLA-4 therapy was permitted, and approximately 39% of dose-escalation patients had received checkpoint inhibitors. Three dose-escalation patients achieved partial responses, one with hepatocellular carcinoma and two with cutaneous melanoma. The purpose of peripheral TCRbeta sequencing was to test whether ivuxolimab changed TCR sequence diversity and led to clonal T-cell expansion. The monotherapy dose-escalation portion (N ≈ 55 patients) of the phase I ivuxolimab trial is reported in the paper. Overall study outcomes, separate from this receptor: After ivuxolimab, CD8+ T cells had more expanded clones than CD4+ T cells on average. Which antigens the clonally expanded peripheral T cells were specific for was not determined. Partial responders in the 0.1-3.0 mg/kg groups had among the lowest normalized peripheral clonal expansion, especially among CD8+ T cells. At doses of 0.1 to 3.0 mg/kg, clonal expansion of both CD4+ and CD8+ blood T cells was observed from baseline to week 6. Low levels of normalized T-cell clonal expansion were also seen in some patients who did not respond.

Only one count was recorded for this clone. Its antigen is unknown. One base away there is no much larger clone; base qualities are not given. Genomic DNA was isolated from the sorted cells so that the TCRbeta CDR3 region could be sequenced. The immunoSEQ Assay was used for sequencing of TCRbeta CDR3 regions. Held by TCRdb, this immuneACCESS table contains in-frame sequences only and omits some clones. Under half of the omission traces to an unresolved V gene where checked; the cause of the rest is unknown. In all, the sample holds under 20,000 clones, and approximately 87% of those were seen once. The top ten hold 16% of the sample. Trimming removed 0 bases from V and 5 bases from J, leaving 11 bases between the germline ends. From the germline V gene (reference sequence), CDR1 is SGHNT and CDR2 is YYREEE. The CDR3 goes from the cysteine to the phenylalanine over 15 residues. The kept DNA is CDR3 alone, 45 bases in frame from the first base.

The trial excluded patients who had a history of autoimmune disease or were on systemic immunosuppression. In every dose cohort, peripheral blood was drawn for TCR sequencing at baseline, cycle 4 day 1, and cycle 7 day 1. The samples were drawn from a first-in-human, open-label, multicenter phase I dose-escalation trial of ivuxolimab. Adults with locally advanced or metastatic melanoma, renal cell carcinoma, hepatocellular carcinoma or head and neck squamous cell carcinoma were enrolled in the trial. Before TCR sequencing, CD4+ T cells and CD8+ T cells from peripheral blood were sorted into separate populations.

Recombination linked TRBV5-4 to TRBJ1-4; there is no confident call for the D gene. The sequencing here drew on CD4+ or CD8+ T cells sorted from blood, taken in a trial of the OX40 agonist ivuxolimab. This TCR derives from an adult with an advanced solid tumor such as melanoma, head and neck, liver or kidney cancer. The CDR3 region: CASSLAGSGNEKLFF. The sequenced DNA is TGTGCCAGCAGCTTGGCGGGAAGCGGGAATGAAAAACTGTTTTTT.